This T cell receptor beta chain appears in the sequencing data of a study of T-cell memory formation after mild COVID-19. For the study at large: Clustering of TCRs was largely donor specific.

Study results and caveats: Cross-reactive memory appears to have joined, as suggested by some responding clones showing up in pre-infection memory.

The CDR3 length is 14 residues. The ends were cut back, 4 bases at V and 5 bases at J, with 12 bases in the middle. Germline V gives CDR1 SGHRS, CDR2 YFSETQ. One entry per CDR3 protein results from TCRdb running MiXCR on the 5' RACE reads. The table lists around 140,000 distinct CDR3 sequences, under 7% of them singletons, with approximately 2% in the top ten. This clonotype was recorded many times. As yet, its antigen is unknown. The sequence was obtained from an adult woman who had mild COVID-19 (a few samples of this study predate the infection). Cell type and time point are not known. Specimen: PBMCs or a T cell subset sorted from them (not recorded which). The V call is TRBV5-1, the J call TRBJ2-2; D is perhaps TRBD1 (5 bases). The CDR3 DNA is TGCGCCAGCAGCGTGGGCAGGGCGACCGGGGAGCTGTTTTTT. This gives the protein CASSVGRATGELFF.